This T cell receptor beta chain was sequenced during a study of cytomegalovirus exposure and HLA in healthy donors. General study points: The study put 150 or so TCR beta chains on its list as cytomegalovirus-associated. Reportedly, diagnosis of cytomegalovirus status by the classifier showed high specificity and sensitivity.

Turning to this clone: No antigen is known for it.

Using immunoSEQ multiplex PCR, the repertoire was profiled, and TCRdb retains in-frame clones only, with some absent. The sample records tens of thousands of clones, approximately 93% being singletons. The V gene's germline CDR1 is MNHNS and CDR2 SASEGT. This CDR3 is 18 amino acids long. Trimming stripped 0 bases from V and 6 bases from J, with 22 bases between. This chain connects TRBV6-1 to TRBJ2-3; D might be TRBD1 (5 bases). Sequencing was carried out using PBMCs. The sequence was obtained from a man between 18 and 35 years old in good health and CMV-seronegative. The CDR3 reads CASSEALRFWGQGDTQYF. CDR3 DNA: TGTGCCAGCAGTGAAGCGCTTAGATTCTGGGGCCAAGGGGATACGCAGTATTTT.